These T cell receptor beta chains were read from a single sample in a study of CD8 T cells in ankylosing spondylitis. TCRdb reprocessed the 5' RACE reads with MiXCR, giving one entry per CDR3 protein. This table has 200,000 to 250,000 distinct CDR3 sequences, 7% to 8% appearing once. Sequences were obtained from blood, either unsorted or a sorted T cell fraction (not recorded which). Receptors were obtained from a male donor with ankylosing spondylitis. CDR3s include the opening cysteine and the closing phenylalanine or tryptophan. D genes are given only for firm matches. Not every row has a clone size; where given, it reads once, few, many or a size class.

J gene: TRBJ2-5; V gene: TRBV12-3/TRBV12-4; CDR3 length: 11; D gene: -; clone size: many; CDR3 protein: CASRGHVTQYF; CDR3 DNA: TGTGCCAGCAGGGGACACGTGACCCAGTACTTC
J gene: TRBJ1-5; V gene: TRBV4-1; CDR3 length: 14; D gene: -; clone size: many; CDR3 protein: CASSPIVRGQPQHF; CDR3 DNA: TGCGCCAGCAGCCCGATTGTCAGGGGTCAGCCCCAGCATTTT
J gene: TRBJ1-2; V gene: TRBV5-1; CDR3 length: 11; D gene: -; clone size: -; CDR3 protein: CASTNSYGYTF; CDR3 DNA: TGCGCCAGCACGAATTCCTATGGCTACACCTTC
J gene: TRBJ2-7; V gene: TRBV4-3; CDR3 length: 15; D gene: -; clone size: many; CDR3 protein: CASSQEEGTAYEQYF; CDR3 DNA: TGCGCCAGCAGCCAGGAGGAGGGGACGGCTTACGAGCAGTACTTC
J gene: TRBJ2-1; V gene: TRBV4-3; CDR3 length: 16; D gene: -; clone size: many; CDR3 protein: CASSQGGAPPDNEQFF; CDR3 DNA: TGCGCCAGCAGCCAAGGTGGGGCTCCCCCCGACAATGAGCAGTTCTTC
J gene: TRBJ1-5; V gene: TRBV20-1; CDR3 length: 15; D gene: -; clone size: many; CDR3 protein: CSARTRAGGNQPQHF; CDR3 DNA: TGCAGTGCTAGAACCCGGGCGGGGGGGAATCAGCCCCAGCATTTT
J gene: TRBJ1-1; V gene: TRBV19; CDR3 length: 13; D gene: -; clone size: many; CDR3 protein: CASSHRGRTEAFF; CDR3 DNA: TGTGCCAGTAGCCACCGTGGGCGCACTGAAGCTTTCTTT
J gene: TRBJ2-2; V gene: TRBV24-1; CDR3 length: 15; D gene: TRBD2; clone size: -; CDR3 protein: CATSAGTKNTGELFF; CDR3 DNA: TGTGCCACCAGTGCCGGGACTAAAAACACCGGGGAGCTGTTTTTT
J gene: TRBJ1-4; V gene: TRBV12-3/TRBV12-4; CDR3 length: 16; D gene: -; clone size: -; CDR3 protein: CASSLYPTATNEKLFF; CDR3 DNA: TGTGCCAGCAGTTTATATCCGACGGCAACTAATGAAAAACTGTTTTTT
J gene: TRBJ2-1; V gene: TRBV12-3/TRBV12-4; CDR3 length: 15; D gene: -; clone size: many; CDR3 protein: CASSRVGEIRNEQFF; CDR3 DNA: TGTGCCAGCAGCCGGGTCGGGGAAATCAGAAATGAGCAGTTCTTC
J gene: TRBJ1-2; V gene: TRBV6-5; CDR3 length: 14; D gene: -; clone size: few; CDR3 protein: CASSYWAGRDGYTF; CDR3 DNA: TGTGCCAGCAGTTACTGGGCAGGGAGGGATGGCTACACCTTC
J gene: TRBJ2-4; V gene: TRBV7-2; CDR3 length: 16; D gene: -; clone size: many; CDR3 protein: CASSLDRDSAKNIQYF; CDR3 DNA: TGTGCCAGCAGCTTAGATCGGGATTCGGCCAAAAACATTCAGTACTTC
J gene: TRBJ2-4; V gene: TRBV7-2; CDR3 length: 16; D gene: TRBD2; clone size: many; CDR3 protein: CASSLIRGGAKNIQYF; CDR3 DNA: TGTGCCAGCAGCTTAATTCGGGGGGGCGCCAAAAACATTCAGTACTTC
J gene: TRBJ2-1; V gene: TRBV13; CDR3 length: 15; D gene: TRBD2; clone size: many; CDR3 protein: CASSTRLAPYNEQFF; CDR3 DNA: TGTGCCAGCAGCACCCGACTAGCACCTTACAATGAGCAGTTCTTC